This T cell receptor beta chain was captured in a study of T-cell reconstitution after alpha-beta-depleted transplantation in children. The study's findings and limits: Newly made T cells mostly supplied T-cell counts and diversity one year after transplant. Surviving recipient T cells and intrathymic progenitors accounted for some patients' high TCRbeta diversity at day 60.

The V end lost 2 bases, the J end lost 4 bases, and 12 bases lay between the germline ends. Germline CDR1 and CDR2: DFQATT and SNEGSKA (reference sequence). The CDR3 is made up of 15 amino acids. Notes on this clonotype: The antigen remains undetermined.

TCRbeta library preparation incorporated unique molecular identifiers. TCRdb passed the PCR reads through MiXCR, listing each CDR3 protein once. The top ten clones hold 0.79% of a sample with around 700,000 distinct CDR3 sequences, about an eighth of them seen once. Here the sequenced sample was PBMCs, taken before TCRalphabeta/CD19-depleted stem cell transplant. This clonotype was obtained from a girl aged 2 to 9 with congenital amegakaryocytic thrombocytopenia, due to receive a stem cell transplant. The chain has TRBV20-1 and TRBJ2-6; D might be TRBD1 (5 bases). CDR3 in DNA: TGCAGTGCTAGAAAAACAGGCTTAGGGGCCAACGTCCTGACTTTC. As protein: CSARKTGLGANVLTF.